These T cell receptor beta chains were read from a single sample in a study of early T cells in non-severe SARS-CoV-2 infection. Using its own MiXCR run on the 5' RACE reads, TCRdb lists one record per CDR3 protein. There are about 19,000 distinct CDR3 sequences in the sample; roughly 4.3% occur only once, and under 8.5% lies in the top ten. The sequencing input was whole blood. The receptor set was obtained from an adult who was a healthcare worker with PCR-confirmed SARS-CoV-2 infection or an uninfected control (not recorded which). CDR3s include the opening cysteine and the closing phenylalanine or tryptophan. D genes are given only for firm matches. Clone size, where shown, is once, few, many, or a class for clones that have expanded.

TGCGCCAGCAGCTTGGAACGGGGGCTGACCTACGAGCAGTACTTC	CASSLERGLTYEQYF	NA	TRBV5-1	medium-sized	TRBJ2-7
TGCGCCAGCAGCCAAGATTTCAGGGAAGCAGAGACCCAGTACTTC	CASSQDFREAETQYF	NA	TRBV4-3	many	TRBJ2-5
TGTGCCTGGGGACAGGGTAGCAATCAGCCCCAGCATTTT	CAWGQGSNQPQHF	TRBD1	TRBV30	many	TRBJ1-5
TGTGCCTCGGGCAACCTTCAAGAGACCCAGTACTTC	CASGNLQETQYF	NA	TRBV30	NA	TRBJ2-5
TGCGCCAGCAGCCGGATTGGACTAGCGGCGGTTTCCTACGAGCAGTACTTC	CASSRIGLAAVSYEQYF	TRBD2	TRBV4-1	few	TRBJ2-7
TGTGCCAGCAGCTTATACTGGGTGATAACAGGGGAGAAGAACACTGAAGCTTTCTTT	CASSLYWVITGEKNTEAFF	TRBD1	TRBV7-2	many	TRBJ1-1
TGCGCCAGCAGCTCAGCAGGGGCCCAAGCTTTCTTT	CASSSAGAQAFF	NA	TRBV5-1	few	TRBJ1-1
TGTGCCAGCAGTCTAGGGACAGCTAGCAATCAGCCCCAGCATTTT	CASSLGTASNQPQHF	TRBD1	TRBV12-3/TRBV12-4	many	TRBJ1-5
TGCAGCGTCCCTATTTCCAGGGGACGGACGCAGTATTTT	CSVPISRGRTQYF	NA	TRBV29-1	many	TRBJ2-3
TGTGCCAGCAGTCCTACTTTCTGGGGTAGATTAGAGACCCAGTACTTC	CASSPTFWGRLETQYF	NA	TRBV6-5	NA	TRBJ2-5
TGTGCCAGCAGCCAAGGAGCGGGGGGCGAGCAGTACTTC	CASSQGAGGEQYF	TRBD2	TRBV3-1	many	TRBJ2-7
TGTGCCAGCAGCCTCAGGGGAGGGTGGAGCTCTGGAAACACCATATATTTT	CASSLRGGWSSGNTIYF	NA	TRBV7-8	many	TRBJ1-3
TGTGCCAGCTCACCGGGGGAAAATTCACCCCTCCACTTT	CASSPGENSPLHF	NA	TRBV18	many	TRBJ1-6
TGTGCCAGCAGCTTAGTCGCTAGCACCAATGAGCAGTTCTTC	CASSLVASTNEQFF	NA	TRBV7-2	many	TRBJ2-1
TGCAGTGCTCTCCCGAGCGGGGGGGCAAGATACGAGCAGTACTTC	CSALPSGGARYEQYF	TRBD2	TRBV20-1	many	TRBJ2-7
TGTGCCAGCAGTGTTTGGGGGAATGAGCAGTTCTTC	CASSVWGNEQFF	NA	TRBV6-1	few	TRBJ2-1
TGTGCCAGCTCACCAGCGGTGGCGGACGAGCAGTACTTC	CASSPAVADEQYF	NA	TRBV18	many	TRBJ2-7
TGTGCCAGCAGTTTTCAGGGTCAGCCCCAGCATTTT	CASSFQGQPQHF	NA	TRBV12-3/TRBV12-4	many	TRBJ1-5
TGCGCCAGCAGCTCAGAGATTGGCAATCACGAGCAGTACTTC	CASSSEIGNHEQYF	NA	TRBV5-1	many	TRBJ2-7
TGCAGTGGAGGACAGGCTGCCTACGAGCAGTACTTC	CSGGQAAYEQYF	TRBD1	TRBV20-1	many	TRBJ2-7
TGTGCCAGCAGCTCTGGGGCTTTTAAAGTTGGAGCACCCCTCCACTTT	CASSSGAFKVGAPLHF	NA	TRBV5-6	many	TRBJ1-6
TGCAGCGTTGAAGCGAGCACAGATACGCAGTATTTT	CSVEASTDTQYF	NA	TRBV29-1	NA	TRBJ2-3
TGTGCCAGCAGTGAACTAGCGGGGGGGCAAAATGAGCAGTTCTTC	CASSELAGGQNEQFF	TRBD2	TRBV2	many	TRBJ2-1
TGCGCCAGCAGCCAAGATGCGGGACAGGGGTTTCAGCCCCAGCATTTT	CASSQDAGQGFQPQHF	TRBD1	TRBV4-3	many	TRBJ1-5
TGTGCCAGCACCCACGGGACAGAAGCTTTCTTT	CASTHGTEAFF	NA	TRBV6-2/TRBV6-3	few	TRBJ1-1
TGTGCCAGCTCACGATCCAGCGCGGCGGGGAACACTGAAGCTTTCTTT	CASSRSSAAGNTEAFF	NA	TRBV18	many	TRBJ1-1
TGTGCCAGCAGCTCGGGACGCGGTGCTGGGGCCAACGTCCTGACTTTC	CASSSGRGAGANVLTF	NA	TRBV11-3	many	TRBJ2-6
TGTGCCAGTAGTCCTCGTCCCGGGACGTCTAACTATGGCTACACCTTC	CASSPRPGTSNYGYTF	NA	TRBV19	many	TRBJ1-2
TGTGCCAGCCGTAACAGGGAATTCTCCTACGAGCAGTACTTC	CASRNREFSYEQYF	NA	TRBV6-2/TRBV6-3	many	TRBJ2-7
TGTGCCAGCAGCCAAAGACAGGGGGCGCATCCCAATGGCTACACCTTC	CASSQRQGAHPNGYTF	TRBD1	TRBV12-3/TRBV12-4	many	TRBJ1-2
TGTGCCAGCAGTGATGGCGGGGACACCGGGGAGCTGTTTTTT	CASSDGGDTGELFF	NA	TRBV6-1	NA	TRBJ2-2
TGTGCCAGCACCCCCTTGGGCAGAGCCAACGTCCTGACTTTC	CASTPLGRANVLTF	NA	TRBV7-6	few	TRBJ2-6
TGTGCCAGCAGCCCACAGACAGGTCCCGGGACCTACGAGCAGTACTTC	CASSPQTGPGTYEQYF	NA	TRBV9	many	TRBJ2-7
TGTGCCAGCAGCCCACTCCACAGGGGGAACTATGGCTACACCTTC	CASSPLHRGNYGYTF	TRBD1	TRBV6-5	NA	TRBJ1-2
TGTGCCATCAGTGAGATCCCGGGACAGGAAGCTTTCTTT	CAISEIPGQEAFF	TRBD1	TRBV10-3	many	TRBJ1-1
TGTGCCAGCAGCCAGGCTCTAGCGGATCCAGATACGCAGTATTTT	CASSQALADPDTQYF	TRBD2	TRBV14	many	TRBJ2-3
TGTGCCAGCAGCTCTACGGGGGCGACTAGCGGGGCAAACTCCTACGAGCAGTACTTC	CASSSTGATSGANSYEQYF	TRBD2	TRBV7-9	many	TRBJ2-7
TGCGCCAGCAGTGAGTCGAAGAGGATATCTGGAAACACCATATATTTT	CASSESKRISGNTIYF	NA	TRBV10-2	many	TRBJ1-3
TGTGCCAGCAGCCAGGACTTATATAGCACAGATACGCAGTATTTT	CASSQDLYSTDTQYF	NA	TRBV5-6	NA	TRBJ2-3
TGTGCCAGCAGTTACTCGCATCCCCGGGGGGGCAATGAGCAGTTCTTC	CASSYSHPRGGNEQFF	TRBD2	TRBV6-5	many	TRBJ2-1
TGCGCCAGCAGCCAGACGAGAGGGGGAACTGAAGCTTTCTTT	CASSQTRGGTEAFF	NA	TRBV4-3	many	TRBJ1-1
TGTGCCAGCAGTGAAGCTGAGATCAGGGTTCTCCAGCCCCAGCATTTT	CASSEAEIRVLQPQHF	NA	TRBV6-1	many	TRBJ1-5
TGTGCCAGCAGCTTAGTAGGCTCTAGCGGAGCCACAGATACGCAGTATTTT	CASSLVGSSGATDTQYF	TRBD2	TRBV13	many	TRBJ2-3
TGTGCCAGCAGCCCCCTATTTGGGGGCGAGTACGAGCAGTACTTC	CASSPLFGGEYEQYF	NA	TRBV7-2	many	TRBJ2-7
TGTGCCAGCAGCTTTGCGGGGGGTGATGGCTACACCTTC	CASSFAGGDGYTF	NA	TRBV11-2	NA	TRBJ1-2
TGTGCCAGCAGCTTAGTACGGGCGGGATCCGATGAGCAGTTCTTC	CASSLVRAGSDEQFF	NA	TRBV7-3	many	TRBJ2-1
TGTGCCATCAGTGGGACAGGTGACACTGAAGCTTTCTTT	CAISGTGDTEAFF	TRBD1	TRBV10-3	many	TRBJ1-1
TGTGCCAGTAGTACCCCGAAGGGACTTAATGAAAAACTGTTTTTT	CASSTPKGLNEKLFF	NA	TRBV19	many	TRBJ1-4
TGCGCCAGCAGCTTGGGGATGGAAGAGCAGTTCTTC	CASSLGMEEQFF	NA	TRBV5-1	many	TRBJ2-1
TGTGCCAGCAGCTCCCCAGGGGGGACTAATGAAAAACTGTTTTTT	CASSSPGGTNEKLFF	TRBD1	TRBV6-5	many	TRBJ1-4
TGCGCCAGCAGCCCAGGACGGGCCGATGGCTACACCTTC	CASSPGRADGYTF	NA	TRBV4-3	NA	TRBJ1-2
TGCAGTGCTAGCCACAGGACAGTCAGTAACTATGGCTACACCTTC	CSASHRTVSNYGYTF	NA	TRBV20-1	many	TRBJ1-2
TGTGCCAGTAGTATAGCCCCAGGTCGACAGGATGGCTACACCTTC	CASSIAPGRQDGYTF	NA	TRBV19	many	TRBJ1-2
TGTGCCAGCAGCCAGGACAGGGGCCTCACAGATACGCAGTATTTT	CASSQDRGLTDTQYF	TRBD1	TRBV7-2	many	TRBJ2-3
TGTGCCAGCACGCAAACAGGGAATCAGGGGAACACTGAAGCTTTCTTT	CASTQTGNQGNTEAFF	NA	TRBV25-1	few	TRBJ1-1